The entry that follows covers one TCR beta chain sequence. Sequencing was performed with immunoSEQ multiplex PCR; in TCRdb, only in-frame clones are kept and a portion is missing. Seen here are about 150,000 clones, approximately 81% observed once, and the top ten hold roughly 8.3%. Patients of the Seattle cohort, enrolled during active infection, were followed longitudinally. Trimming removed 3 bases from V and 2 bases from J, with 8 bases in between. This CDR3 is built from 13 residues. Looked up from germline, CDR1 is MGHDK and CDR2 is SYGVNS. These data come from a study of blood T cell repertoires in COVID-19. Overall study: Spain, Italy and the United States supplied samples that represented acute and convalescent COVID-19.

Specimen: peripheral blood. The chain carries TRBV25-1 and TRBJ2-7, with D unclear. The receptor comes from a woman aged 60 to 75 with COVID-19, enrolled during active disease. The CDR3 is CASSDPGTYEQYF. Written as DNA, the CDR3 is TGTGCCAGCAGTGACCCAGGCACCTACGAGCAGTACTTC.